A selection of T cell receptor beta chains follows, all from one sample in a study of PD-L1 blockade in urothelial cancer. Repertoires were generated with immunoSEQ multiplex PCR, while TCRdb's copy carries only in-frame clones and drops some. The data hold 54,000 or so clones, with 84% observed a single time. Sequencing used PBMCs, obtained around atezolizumab (anti-PD-L1) treatment. These TCRs come from a man aged 45-60 years with urothelial cancer. Both conserved end residues are part of each CDR3. The D gene is left open where the match is weak.

.	TRBV6-1	TRBJ1-2	CASSVDSNYGYTF
.	TRBV7-2	TRBJ2-1	CASSLNRLAEQFF
TRBD1	TRBV7-8	TRBJ2-1	CASSLSRGQPYNEQFF
.	TRBV7-2	TRBJ1-2	CASSFARGTPENYGYTF
.	TRBV5-1	TRBJ1-1	CASSLVLAGSMNTEAFF
TRBD2	TRBV4-1	TRBJ2-7	CASSPRTSGGYEQYF
.	TRBV27	TRBJ1-2	CASRAIGGALYGYTF
.	TRBV19	TRBJ2-2	CASNRDWTNTGELFF
TRBD1	TRBV10-3	TRBJ2-3	CAIRAGQGSTDTQYF
TRBD1	TRBV2	TRBJ1-2	CASIFDGGTAYTF
TRBD2	TRBV7-9	TRBJ2-5	CASSRTSGHETQYF
.	TRBV6-5	TRBJ2-2	CASSSLSTGLTGELFF
.	TRBV30	TRBJ2-7	CAWSVAGTVLREQYF
TRBD1	TRBV9	TRBJ1-1	CASSGGTGTLFVGEAFF
.	TRBV27	TRBJ2-7	CASSLREGGEQYF
.	TRBV6-5	TRBJ1-5	CASSHRDSNQPQHF
TRBD2	TRBV7-9	TRBJ2-5	CASSLRVRAGEETQYF
TRBD1	TRBV29-1	TRBJ2-7	CSVEGGQGARTYEQYF
TRBD1	TRBV7-9	TRBJ2-7	CASSSPGTVSGAQYF
.	TRBV2	TRBJ1-2	CASSALNTGINGYTF
.	TRBV9	TRBJ1-1	CASSVDFGTGEAFF
TRBD1	TRBV30	TRBJ1-5	CAWTDRDRGVMNQPQHF
.	TRBV10-1	TRBJ2-3	CASIPTGTDTQYF
TRBD1	TRBV29-1	TRBJ1-2	CSVGGTGGGYTF
.	TRBV27	TRBJ2-3	CASSPGAGPSTDTQYF
TRBD1	TRBV18	TRBJ1-1	CASSRQGVMNTEAFF
TRBD2	TRBV7-8	TRBJ2-1	CASSQRSGRAYYNEQFF
.	TRBV4-3	TRBJ1-1	CASSQETGGPTMNTEAFF
TRBD1	TRBV27	TRBJ1-5	CASSAQQGSGQPQHF